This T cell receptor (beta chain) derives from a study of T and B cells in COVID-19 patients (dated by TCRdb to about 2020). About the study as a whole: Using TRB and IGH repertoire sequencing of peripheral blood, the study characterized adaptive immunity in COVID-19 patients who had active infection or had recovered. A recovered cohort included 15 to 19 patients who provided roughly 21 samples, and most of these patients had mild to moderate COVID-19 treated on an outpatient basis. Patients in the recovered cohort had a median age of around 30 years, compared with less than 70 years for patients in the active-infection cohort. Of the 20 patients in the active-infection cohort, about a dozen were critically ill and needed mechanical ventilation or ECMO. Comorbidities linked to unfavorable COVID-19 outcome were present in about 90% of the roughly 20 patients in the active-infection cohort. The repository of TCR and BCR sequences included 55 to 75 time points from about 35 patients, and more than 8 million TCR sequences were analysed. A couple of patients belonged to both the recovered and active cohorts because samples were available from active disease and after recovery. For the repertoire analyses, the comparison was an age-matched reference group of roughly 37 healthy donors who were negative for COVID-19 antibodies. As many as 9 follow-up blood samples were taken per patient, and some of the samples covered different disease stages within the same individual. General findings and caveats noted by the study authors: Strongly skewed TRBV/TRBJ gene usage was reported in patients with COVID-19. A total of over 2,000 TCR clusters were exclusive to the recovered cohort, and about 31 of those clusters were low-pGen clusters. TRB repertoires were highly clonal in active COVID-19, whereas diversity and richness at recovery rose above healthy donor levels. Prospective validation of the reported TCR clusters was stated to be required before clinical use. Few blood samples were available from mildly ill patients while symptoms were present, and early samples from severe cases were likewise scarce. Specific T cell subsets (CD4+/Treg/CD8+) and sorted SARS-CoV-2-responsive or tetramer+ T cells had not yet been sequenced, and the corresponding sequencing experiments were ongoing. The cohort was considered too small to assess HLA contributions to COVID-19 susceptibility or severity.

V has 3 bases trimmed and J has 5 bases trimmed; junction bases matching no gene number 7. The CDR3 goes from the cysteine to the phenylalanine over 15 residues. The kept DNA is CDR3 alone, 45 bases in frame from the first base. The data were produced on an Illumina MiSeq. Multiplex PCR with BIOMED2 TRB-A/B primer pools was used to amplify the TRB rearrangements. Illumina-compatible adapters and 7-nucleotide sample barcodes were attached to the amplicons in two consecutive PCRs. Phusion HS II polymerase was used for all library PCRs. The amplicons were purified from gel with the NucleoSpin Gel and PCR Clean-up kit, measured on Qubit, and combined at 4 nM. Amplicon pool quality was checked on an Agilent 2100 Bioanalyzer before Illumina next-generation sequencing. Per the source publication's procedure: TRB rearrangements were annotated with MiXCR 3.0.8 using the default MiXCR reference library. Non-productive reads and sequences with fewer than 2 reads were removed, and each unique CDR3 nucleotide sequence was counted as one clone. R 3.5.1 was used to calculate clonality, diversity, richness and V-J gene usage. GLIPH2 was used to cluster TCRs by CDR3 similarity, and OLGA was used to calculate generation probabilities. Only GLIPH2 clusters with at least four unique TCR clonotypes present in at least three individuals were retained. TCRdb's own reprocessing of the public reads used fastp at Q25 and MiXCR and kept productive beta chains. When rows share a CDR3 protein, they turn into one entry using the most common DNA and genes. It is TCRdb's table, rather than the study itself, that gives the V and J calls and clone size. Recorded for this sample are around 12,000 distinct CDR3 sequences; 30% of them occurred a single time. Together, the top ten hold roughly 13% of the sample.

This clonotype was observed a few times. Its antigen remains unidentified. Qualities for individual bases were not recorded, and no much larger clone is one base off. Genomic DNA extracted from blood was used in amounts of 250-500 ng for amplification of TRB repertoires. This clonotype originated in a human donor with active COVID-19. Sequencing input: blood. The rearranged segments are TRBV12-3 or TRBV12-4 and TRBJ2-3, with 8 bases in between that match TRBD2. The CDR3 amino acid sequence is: CASSLLGGGIDTQYF. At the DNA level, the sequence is TGTGCCAGCAGTTTGCTCGGGGGGGGAATAGATACGCAGTATTTT.